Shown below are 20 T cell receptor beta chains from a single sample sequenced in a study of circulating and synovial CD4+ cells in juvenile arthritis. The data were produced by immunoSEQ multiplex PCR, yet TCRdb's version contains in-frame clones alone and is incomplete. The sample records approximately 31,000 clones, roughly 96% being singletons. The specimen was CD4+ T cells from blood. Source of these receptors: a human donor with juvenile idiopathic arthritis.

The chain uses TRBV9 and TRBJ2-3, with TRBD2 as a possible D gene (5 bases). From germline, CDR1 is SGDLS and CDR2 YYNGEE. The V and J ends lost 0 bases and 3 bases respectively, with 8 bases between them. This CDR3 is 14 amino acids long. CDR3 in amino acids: CASSVEAGTDTQYF. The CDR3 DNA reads TGTGCCAGCAGCGTAGAGGCGGGTACAGATACGCAGTATTTT. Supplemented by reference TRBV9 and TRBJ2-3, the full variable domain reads DSGVTQTPKHLITATGQRVTLRCSPRSGDLSVYWYQQSLDQGLQFLIQYYNGEERAKGNILERFSAQQFPDLHSELNLSSLELGDSALYFCASSVEAGTDTQYFGPGTRLTVL.

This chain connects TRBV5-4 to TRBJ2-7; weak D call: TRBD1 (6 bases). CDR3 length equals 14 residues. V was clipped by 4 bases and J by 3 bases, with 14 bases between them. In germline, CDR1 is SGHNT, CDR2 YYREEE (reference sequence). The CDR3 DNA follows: TGTGCCAGCAGCGTGGGGGACAAGGGCTACGAGCAGTACTTC. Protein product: CASSVGDKGYEQYF.

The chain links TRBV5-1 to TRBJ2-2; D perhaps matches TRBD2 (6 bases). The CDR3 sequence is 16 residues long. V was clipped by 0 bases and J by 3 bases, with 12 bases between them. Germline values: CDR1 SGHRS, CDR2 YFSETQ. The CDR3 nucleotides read TGCGCCAGCAGCTTGGTGGTAGCGGCCCACACCGGGGAGCTGTTTTTT. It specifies CASSLVVAAHTGELFF.

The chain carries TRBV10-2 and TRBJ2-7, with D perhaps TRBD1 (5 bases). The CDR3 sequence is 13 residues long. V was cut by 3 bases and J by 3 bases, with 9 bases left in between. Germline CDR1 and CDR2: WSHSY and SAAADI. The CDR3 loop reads CASSEGAIYEQYF. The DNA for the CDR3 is TGCGCCAGCAGTGAAGGGGCAATCTACGAGCAGTACTTC.

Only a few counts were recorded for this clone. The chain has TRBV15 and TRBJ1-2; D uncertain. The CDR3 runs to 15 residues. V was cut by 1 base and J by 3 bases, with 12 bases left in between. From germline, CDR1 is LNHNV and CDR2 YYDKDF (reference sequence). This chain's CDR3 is CATSRGRGSDYGYTF. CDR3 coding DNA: TGTGCCACCAGCAGAGGTAGAGGGTCGGACTATGGCTACACCTTC.

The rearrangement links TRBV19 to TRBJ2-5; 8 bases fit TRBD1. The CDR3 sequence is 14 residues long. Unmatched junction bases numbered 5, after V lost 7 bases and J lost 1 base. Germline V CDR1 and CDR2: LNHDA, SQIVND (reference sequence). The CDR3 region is CASTEGQGQETQYF. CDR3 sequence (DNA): TGTGCCAGTACCGAAGGACAGGGCCAAGAGACCCAGTACTTC.

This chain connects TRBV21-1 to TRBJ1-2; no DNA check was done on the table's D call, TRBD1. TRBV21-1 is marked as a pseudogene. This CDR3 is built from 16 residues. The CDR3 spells CASSKYDSGGLSGYTF. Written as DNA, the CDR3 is TGTGCCAGCAGCAAATACGATTCTGGGGGCCTCTCTGGCTACACCTTC.

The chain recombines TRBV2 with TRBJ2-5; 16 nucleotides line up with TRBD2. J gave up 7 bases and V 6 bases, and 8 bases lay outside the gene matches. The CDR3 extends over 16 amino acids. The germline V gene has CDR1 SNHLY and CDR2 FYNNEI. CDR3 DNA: TGTGCCAGCAGAGGGGGACTAGCGGGGGGGAAGAGGACCCAGTACTTC. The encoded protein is CASRGGLAGGKRTQYF.

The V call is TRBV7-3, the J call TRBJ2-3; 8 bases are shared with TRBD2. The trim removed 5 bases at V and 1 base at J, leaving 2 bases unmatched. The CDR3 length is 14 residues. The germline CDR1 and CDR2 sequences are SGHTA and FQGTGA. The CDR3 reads CASSTAGGTDTQYF. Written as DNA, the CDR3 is TGTGCCAGCAGCACAGCGGGAGGCACAGATACGCAGTATTTT.

The CDR3 region is CASSPGWYNEQFF. CDR3 DNA: TGTGCCAGCAGCCCAGGGTGGTACAATGAGCAGTTCTTC. The chain uses TRBV27 and TRBJ2-1; possible D gene TRBD1, 5 bases. This CDR3 spans 13 amino acids. With 6 bases removed from V and 4 bases from J, the gap between germline ends came to 10 bases. Germline assignment: CDR1 MNHEY and CDR2 SMNVEV (reference sequence).

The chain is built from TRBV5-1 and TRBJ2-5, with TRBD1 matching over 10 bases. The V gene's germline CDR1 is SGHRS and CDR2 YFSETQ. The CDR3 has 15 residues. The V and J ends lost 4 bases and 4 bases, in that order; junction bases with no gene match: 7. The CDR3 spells CASSRGQGDGETQYF. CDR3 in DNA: TGCGCCAGCAGCCGCGGACAGGGGGATGGAGAGACCCAGTACTTC.

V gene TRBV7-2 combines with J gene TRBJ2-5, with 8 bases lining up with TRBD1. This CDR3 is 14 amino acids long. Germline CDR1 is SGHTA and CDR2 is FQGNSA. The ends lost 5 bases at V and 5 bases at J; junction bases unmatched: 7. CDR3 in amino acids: CASSEDRQGETQYF. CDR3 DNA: TGTGCCAGCAGCGAAGACCGACAGGGGGAGACCCAGTACTTC.

The CDR3, as DNA: TGTGCCAGCACTCTGGGGGGGCGGGTTGGCTACACCTTC. Protein sequence: CASTLGGRVGYTF. V usage is TRBV28 and J usage is TRBJ1-2, with a possible D match to TRBD1 (6 bases). Trimming stripped 7 bases from V and 7 bases from J, with 16 bases between. This CDR3 is built from 13 residues. Germline V gene lookup returns CDR1 MDHEN and CDR2 SYDVKM.

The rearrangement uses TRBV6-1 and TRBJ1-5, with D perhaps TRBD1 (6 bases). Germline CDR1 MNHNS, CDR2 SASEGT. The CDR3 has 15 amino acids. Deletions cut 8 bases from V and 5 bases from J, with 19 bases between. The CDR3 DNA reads TGTGCCAGCCAGGCGGGGGGGCTGGGGGATCAGCCCCAGCATTTT. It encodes CASQAGGLGDQPQHF.

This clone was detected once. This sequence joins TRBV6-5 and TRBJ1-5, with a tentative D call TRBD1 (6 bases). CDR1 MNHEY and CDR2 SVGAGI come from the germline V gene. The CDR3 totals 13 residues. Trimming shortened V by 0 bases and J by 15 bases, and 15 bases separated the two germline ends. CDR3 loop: CASSYSFTGSRHF. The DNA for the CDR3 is TGTGCCAGCAGTTACTCGTTCACAGGGAGTCGGCATTTT.

CDR3 DNA sequence: TGTGCCAGCAGCTCAAGGATCACTAGCGGTTCGACAGATACGCAGTATTTT. Protein: CASSSRITSGSTDTQYF. The chain has TRBV7-9 and TRBJ2-3, with TRBD2 identical over 8 bases. The CDR3 runs 17 residues. CDR1 is SEHNR and CDR2 is FQNEAQ in the germline V gene (reference sequence). V gave up 4 bases and J gave up 3 bases; unmatched junction bases: 12.

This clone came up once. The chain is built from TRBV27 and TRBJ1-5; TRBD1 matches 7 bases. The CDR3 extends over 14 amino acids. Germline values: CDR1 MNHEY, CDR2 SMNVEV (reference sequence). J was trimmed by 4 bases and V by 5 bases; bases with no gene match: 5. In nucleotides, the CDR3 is TGTGCCAGCAGTCGACAGGGTCTGAATCAGCCCCAGCATTTT. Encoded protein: CASSRQGLNQPQHF.

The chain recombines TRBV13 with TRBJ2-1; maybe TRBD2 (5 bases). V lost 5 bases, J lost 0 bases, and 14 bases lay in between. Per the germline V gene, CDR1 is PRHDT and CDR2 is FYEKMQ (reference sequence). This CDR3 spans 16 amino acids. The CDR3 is CASSRRALSSYNEQFF. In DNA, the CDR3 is TGTGCCAGCAGCCGGCGGGCCCTCAGCTCCTACAATGAGCAGTTCTTC.

Written as DNA, the CDR3 is TGCGCCAGCAGCCTCACTAGTATTCCAGGCGAGCAGTACTTC. Its translation: CASSLTSIPGEQYF. The chain employs TRBV4-3 and TRBJ2-7; D is possibly TRBD2 (5 bases). The germline gives CDR1 LGHNA, CDR2 YSLEER. Trimming cost V 4 bases and J 6 bases, with 16 bases left between them. The CDR3 spans 14 residues.

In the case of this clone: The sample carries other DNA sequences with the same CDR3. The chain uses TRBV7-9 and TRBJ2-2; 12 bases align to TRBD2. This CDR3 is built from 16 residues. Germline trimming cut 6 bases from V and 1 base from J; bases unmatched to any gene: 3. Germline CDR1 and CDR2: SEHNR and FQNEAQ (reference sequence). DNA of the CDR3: TGTGCCAGCAGATCACTAGCGGGAGGGAACACCGGGGAGCTGTTTTTT. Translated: CASRSLAGGNTGELFF.